The 31 T cell receptor beta chains given below trace back to one sample, sequenced in a study of blood T cell repertoires in COVID-19. The data were produced by immunoSEQ multiplex PCR, yet TCRdb's version contains in-frame clones alone and is incomplete. The sample lists approximately 70,000 clones, about nine tenths occurring once. Sequenced sample: peripheral blood. The receptors were sampled from a human donor in a cohort sampled during active COVID-19.

CDR3 nucleotides: TGTGCCAGCAGCTCCGTAACCGGGACAAGACTCTATGGCTACACCTTC. It is translated as CASSSVTGTRLYGYTF. V usage is TRBV11-2 and J usage is TRBJ1-2; D may be TRBD1 (6 bases). Trimming took 4 bases from V and 4 from J, leaving 19 bases between them. The CDR3 has 16 residues. Germline CDR1 and CDR2: SGHAT and FQNNGV.

The chain combines TRBV6-4 with TRBJ1-1; D uncertain. Germline CDR1 MRHNA, CDR2 SNTAGT. The CDR3 covers 15 residues. With 1 base removed from V and 7 bases from J, the gap between germline ends came to 16 bases. The CDR3 spells CASSDCNTKYREAFF. The CDR3 DNA reads TGTGCCAGCAGTGACTGCAACACCAAATACCGTGAAGCTTTCTTT.

The chain uses TRBV11-2 and TRBJ2-2; D possibly corresponds to TRBD1 (6 bases). Trimming shortened V by 6 bases and J by 0 bases, and 14 bases separated the two germline ends. Germline loops: CDR1 SGHAT, CDR2 FQNNGV. The CDR3 has 16 amino acids. CDR3 DNA: TGTGCCAGCAGACCCAACAGGGAAACGAACACCGGGGAGCTGTTTTTT. Its translation is CASRPNRETNTGELFF.

This chain links TRBV10-2 with TRBJ2-2; 13 bases fit TRBD2. V dropped 6 bases and J dropped 4; count of bases not matched to a gene: 5. Germline V CDR1 and CDR2: WSHSY, SAAADI. The CDR3 extends over 16 amino acids. The CDR3 sequence is CASSRLAGGATGELFF. The CDR3 DNA follows: TGCGCCAGCAGCCGACTAGCGGGAGGTGCCACCGGGGAGCTGTTTTTT.

The chain combines TRBV18 with TRBJ2-2; 10 nucleotides align to TRBD2. Germline values: CDR1 KGHSH, CDR2 LQKENI. With 3 bases clipped from V and 0 bases from J, the junction kept 7 bases outside the gene matches. This CDR3 has 18 amino acids. CDR3 region: CASSPRLTSGPNTGELFF. The CDR3 DNA is TGTGCCAGCTCACCGAGGCTGACTAGCGGGCCGAACACCGGGGAGCTGTTTTTT.

V is TRBV5-1 and J is TRBJ2-3; 10 bases are a match to TRBD2. The V gene's germline CDR1 is SGHRS and CDR2 YFSETQ. The CDR3 extends over 15 amino acids. V lost 5 bases, J lost 2 bases, and 5 bases stayed unmatched. The CDR3 loop reads CASSLAGAITDTQYF. The CDR3 DNA is TGCGCCAGCAGTCTAGCGGGGGCTATCACAGATACGCAGTATTTT.

The chain recombines TRBV5-4 with TRBJ2-7; D might be TRBD1 (6 bases). The V gene's germline CDR1 is SGHNT and CDR2 YYREEE (reference sequence). With 5 bases removed from V and 2 bases from J, the gap between germline ends came to 14 bases. This CDR3 comprises 14 residues. CDR3 region: CASRKDQGPYEQYF. The CDR3 nucleotides read TGTGCCAGCAGGAAAGATCAGGGGCCCTACGAGCAGTACTTC.

The V and J genes are TRBV27 and TRBJ2-6; 8 nucleotides agree with TRBD1. The V and J ends lost 3 bases and 0 bases, in that order; junction bases with no gene match: 4. In germline, CDR1 is MNHEY, CDR2 SMNVEV (reference sequence). There are 17 residues in the CDR3. This CDR3 reads CASSFGQGASGANVLTF. The DNA of the CDR3 is TGTGCCAGCAGTTTCGGGCAGGGGGCCTCTGGGGCCAACGTCCTGACTTTC.

The chain combines TRBV19 with TRBJ2-7, with D possibly TRBD2 on 6 matching bases. The CDR3 sequence is 13 residues long. Trimming pared 3 bases from V and 5 bases from J, leaving 11 bases between. Germline V CDR1 and CDR2: LNHDA, SQIVND (reference sequence). CDR3 sequence: CASSIFGGHEQYF. The CDR3 DNA follows: TGTGCCAGTAGTATTTTCGGGGGACACGAGCAGTACTTC.

The chain joins TRBV28 to TRBJ1-2, with D maybe TRBD1 (5 bases). The V gene lost 3 bases and the J gene lost 4 bases, with 15 bases spanning the gap. The length of the CDR3 is 15 residues. Germline V lookup: CDR1 MDHEN, CDR2 SYDVKM. In nucleotides, the CDR3 is TGTGCCAGCAGTTTGGGGAGGGGTGGTGGCTATGGCTACACCTTC. Encoded protein: CASSLGRGGGYGYTF.

The chain recombines TRBV15 with TRBJ2-3; 7 nucleotides agree with TRBD1. Trimming cost V 1 base and J 4 bases; bases outside gene matches: 5. Germline V gene data show CDR1 as LNHNV and CDR2 as YYDKDF (reference sequence). This CDR3 spans 15 amino acids. CDR3 protein: CATSRGQGSADTQYF. The CDR3 nucleotides read TGTGCCACCAGCAGAGGACAGGGAAGCGCAGATACGCAGTATTTT.

The chain has TRBV20-1 and TRBJ2-7; D is possibly TRBD1 (6 bases). V gave up 6 bases and J gave up 4 bases, with 10 bases separating them. Germline values: CDR1 DFQATT, CDR2 SNEGSKA (reference sequence). CDR3 length equals 11 residues. Here the CDR3 reads CSAVRGYEQYF. DNA for the CDR3: TGCAGTGCCGTGAGGGGGTACGAGCAGTACTTC.

This clone showed up just once. The chain has TRBV15 and TRBJ2-1; 11 nucleotides agree with TRBD2. V lost 0 bases, J lost 10 bases, and 8 bases stayed unmatched. The germline gives CDR1 LNHNV, CDR2 YYDKDF (reference sequence). This CDR3 spans 16 amino acids. The CDR3 spells CATSRDVVTSGNEQFF. The DNA of the CDR3 is TGTGCCACCAGCAGAGACGTGGTGACTAGCGGGAACGAGCAGTTCTTC.

The V gene is TRBV15, the J gene TRBJ1-1, with TRBD1 as a possible D gene (6 bases). Germline V gives CDR1 LNHNV, CDR2 YYDKDF (reference sequence). CDR3 length equals 15 residues. The V end was cut by 1 base, the J end by 7 bases, with 16 bases between. The CDR3 protein is CATSRGVAGGHEAFF. CDR3 nucleotides: TGTGCCACCAGCAGAGGCGTTGCGGGGGGACATGAAGCTTTCTTT.

The genes are TRBV6-5 and TRBJ2-5; tentative D call: TRBD1 (6 bases). This CDR3 has 13 residues. Trimming pared 6 bases from V and 2 bases from J, leaving 10 bases between. Germline lookup yields CDR1 MNHEY and CDR2 SVGAGI. Here the CDR3 DNA reads TGTGCCAGCAGCACAGGGTGGCAAGAGACCCAGTACTTC. Translation gives CASSTGWQETQYF.

The V call is TRBV30, the J call TRBJ2-2; possibly TRBD2 for D (5 bases). Germline values: CDR1 GTSNPN, CDR2 SVGIG (reference sequence). V shed 4 bases and J shed 3 bases, with 18 bases lying between them. This CDR3 comprises 16 residues. In DNA, the CDR3 is TGTGCCTGGACCCCCGGCCGGGGAAGTTACACCGGGGAGCTGTTTTTT. This translates into CAWTPGRGSYTGELFF. Full variable domain (rest looked up from reference TRBV30 and TRBJ2-2): SQTIHQWPATLVQPVGSPLSLECTVEGTSNPNLYWYRQAAGRGLQLLFYSVGIGQISSEVPQNLSASRPQDRQFILSSKKLLLSDSGFYLCAWTPGRGSYTGELFFGEGSRLTVL.

V is TRBV6-5 and J is TRBJ1-1; 9 bases are a match to TRBD1. V shed 6 bases and J 1 base; nucleotides not matched to a gene: 6. Germline V gene sequence: CDR1 MNHEY, CDR2 SVGAGI. The CDR3 runs to 15 residues. The CDR3 sequence is CASRVDRGWNTEAFF. The DNA of the CDR3 is TGTGCCAGCAGAGTGGACAGGGGCTGGAACACTGAAGCTTTCTTT.

This chain connects TRBV30 to TRBJ1-3, with D maybe TRBD1 (5 bases). Trimming removed 1 base at V and 0 bases at J, with 10 bases between. The CDR3 totals 15 residues. CDR1 is GTSNPN and CDR2 is SVGIG in the germline V gene (reference sequence). The CDR3, as DNA: TGTGCCTGGAGTGGGGGGGGACGCTCTGGAAACACCATATATTTT. This encodes CAWSGGGRSGNTIYF. The full variable domain, its missing parts supplied by reference TRBV30 and TRBJ1-3, is SQTIHQWPATLVQPVGSPLSLECTVEGTSNPNLYWYRQAAGRGLQLLFYSVGIGQISSEVPQNLSASRPQDRQFILSSKKLLLSDSGFYLCAWSGGGRSGNTIYFGEGSWLTVV.

The chain recombines TRBV27 with TRBJ2-3; 8 bases agree with TRBD1. Germline V gene data show CDR1 as MNHEY and CDR2 as SMNVEV (reference sequence). The CDR3 totals 14 residues. With 4 bases clipped from V and 1 base from J, the junction kept 1 base outside the gene matches. The CDR3 spells CASSSTGGTDTQYF. The CDR3 nucleotides are TGTGCCAGCAGTTCGACAGGGGGCACAGATACGCAGTATTTT.

This chain links TRBV7-8 with TRBJ2-2; weak D call: TRBD1 (5 bases). CDR1 is SGHVS, CDR2 FQNEAQ, per germline. V lost 1 base to trimming and J lost 4 bases, with 10 bases between them. This CDR3 is built from 15 residues. CDR3 protein: CASSLDRLSTGELFF. In DNA form, the CDR3 reads TGTGCCAGCAGCTTAGACAGGTTATCCACCGGGGAGCTGTTTTTT.

The chain carries TRBV10-3 and TRBJ1-2, with D unclear. V gave up 4 bases and J gave up 4 bases, with 13 bases separating them. The CDR3 has 14 residues. CDR1 is ENHRY and CDR2 is SYGVKD in the germline V gene. The CDR3 DNA reads TGTGCCATCAGTGGAACCTTATCTACCTATGGCTACACCTTC. The encoded protein is CAISGTLSTYGYTF.

This clone was seen just once. The chain employs TRBV9 and TRBJ2-1; TRBD2 agrees at 10 bases. Looked up from germline, CDR1 is SGDLS and CDR2 is YYNGEE. This CDR3 spans 16 amino acids. J lost 5 bases, V lost 4 bases, and 9 bases had no gene match. CDR3 region: CASSSRVGTSDNEQFF. The CDR3 DNA is TGTGCCAGCAGCTCCCGGGTTGGGACTAGCGACAATGAGCAGTTCTTC.

The V and J genes are TRBV29-1 and TRBJ1-1; no clear D. Germline lookup yields CDR1 SQVTM and CDR2 ANQGSEA. Trimming left V 5 bases short and J 5 bases short, with 15 bases between. This CDR3 is built from 13 residues. CDR3 in amino acids: CSVQGLRETEAFF. In nucleotides, the CDR3 is TGCAGCGTTCAAGGCCTAAGGGAGACTGAAGCTTTCTTT.

The rearrangement links TRBV19 to TRBJ2-5; 9 nucleotides match TRBD1. Germline V lookup: CDR1 LNHDA, CDR2 SQIVND (reference sequence). There are 15 residues in the CDR3. V shed 4 bases, J shed 6 bases, and the junction held 9 bases outside the gene matches. Here the CDR3 reads CASSTGQGIVKTQYF. CDR3 sequence (DNA): TGTGCCAGTAGTACTGGACAGGGGATTGTGAAGACCCAGTACTTC.

The CDR3 coding sequence is TGTGCCAGCCGCCCCCCCCAACATCCCAACAGGGTTTGCGAGCAGTACTTC. Its protein product is CASRPPQHPNRVCEQYF. The chain recombines TRBV9 with TRBJ2-7; maybe TRBD1 (6 bases). The CDR3 has 17 residues. V was clipped by 7 bases and J by 6 bases, with 29 bases between them. The germline gives CDR1 SGDLS, CDR2 YYNGEE.

This chain joins TRBV28 and TRBJ1-2; tentative D call: TRBD1 (5 bases). Trimming left V 2 bases short and J 1 base short, with 8 bases between. This CDR3 region has 14 residues. Germline values: CDR1 MDHEN, CDR2 SYDVKM. The CDR3 region has the DNA TGTGCCAGCAGTTTAGCAGGGCGTAACTATGGCTACACCTTC. It encodes CASSLAGRNYGYTF.

The gene calls are TRBV7-6 and TRBJ1-5, with 7 nucleotides matching TRBD1. Per the germline V gene, CDR1 is SGHVS and CDR2 is FNYEAQ. The V and J ends lost 5 bases and 0 bases, in that order; junction bases with no gene match: 7. The CDR3 totals 16 residues. The CDR3 loop is CASSPDRAFSNQPQHF. CDR3 bases: TGTGCCAGCAGCCCCGACAGGGCCTTTAGCAATCAGCCCCAGCATTTT.

The gene calls are TRBV6-2 or TRBV6-3 and TRBJ2-1; TRBD2 might be the D (5 bases). Trimming removed 4 bases at V and 5 bases at J, with 12 bases between. The CDR3 extends over 14 amino acids. The germline CDR1 and CDR2 sequences are MNHEY and SVGEGT. CDR3 in amino acids: CASSWRDYHNEQFF. The DNA for the CDR3 is TGTGCCAGCAGTTGGCGAGACTACCACAATGAGCAGTTCTTC.

CDR3 in amino acids: CASRPTGNTGELFF. Here the CDR3 DNA reads TGTGCCAGCCGTCCGACAGGGAACACCGGGGAGCTGTTTTTT. V usage is TRBV27 and J usage is TRBJ2-2; a possible D gene is TRBD1 (6 bases). Germline V gene lookup returns CDR1 MNHEY and CDR2 SMNVEV (reference sequence). This CDR3 contains 14 residues. The ends were cut back, 8 bases at V and 1 base at J, with 11 bases in the middle.

The chain combines TRBV7-7 with TRBJ2-7, with D perhaps TRBD1 (5 bases). The V end lost 1 base, the J end lost 3 bases, and 10 bases lay between the germline ends. This CDR3 comprises 14 residues. The V gene's germline CDR1 is SSHAT and CDR2 FNYEAQ (reference sequence). CDR3 residues: CASSLGGTNYEQYF. The CDR3 DNA is TGTGCCAGCAGCTTAGGGGGCACGAACTACGAGCAGTACTTC.

The chain recombines TRBV3-1 (or the pseudogene TRBV3-2) with TRBJ1-2; D may be TRBD1 (6 bases). The CDR3 runs to 14 residues. Trimming cost V 1 base and J 8 bases, with 14 bases left between them. Germline CDR1 reads LGHDT; CDR2 reads YNNKEL (reference sequence). In DNA form, the CDR3 reads TGTGCCAGCAGCCAAGTGACAGGCCCTGGGGGCTACACCTTC. Translation gives CASSQVTGPGGYTF.